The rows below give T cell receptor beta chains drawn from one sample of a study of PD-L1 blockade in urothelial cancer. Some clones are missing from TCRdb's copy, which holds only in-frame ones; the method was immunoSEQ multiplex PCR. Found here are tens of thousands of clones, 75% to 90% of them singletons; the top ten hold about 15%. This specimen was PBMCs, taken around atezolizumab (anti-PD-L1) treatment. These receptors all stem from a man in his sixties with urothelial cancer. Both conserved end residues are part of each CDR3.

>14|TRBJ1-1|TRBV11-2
CASSQSQLPTEAFF
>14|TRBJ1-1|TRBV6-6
CASSLGTANTEAFF
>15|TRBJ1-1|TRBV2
CASSAPGRGNTEAFF
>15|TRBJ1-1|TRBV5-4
CASSTSRGFSTEAFF
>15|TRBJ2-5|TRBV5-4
CASRYSGGPQETQYF
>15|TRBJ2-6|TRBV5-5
CASSLQDRGANVLTF
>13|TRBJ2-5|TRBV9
CASSAGMQETQYF
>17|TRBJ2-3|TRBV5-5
CASSPLTGQGNTDTQYF
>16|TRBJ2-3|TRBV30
CAWSAGRQLYTDTQYF
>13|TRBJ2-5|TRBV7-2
CASSLSGSETQYF
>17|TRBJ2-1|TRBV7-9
CASSPWPRDRGQDEQFF
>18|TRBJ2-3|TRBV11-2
CASSLDISAGGGADTQYF
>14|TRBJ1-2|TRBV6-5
CASKTGQGAFGYTF
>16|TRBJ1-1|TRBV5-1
CASSPGGRGQNTEAFF
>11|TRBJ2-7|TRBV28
CASSSNYEQYF
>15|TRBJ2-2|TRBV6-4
CASFGQAPNTGELFF
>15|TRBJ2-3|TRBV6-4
CASSAEAGDTDTQYF
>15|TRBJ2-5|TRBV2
CASSPVAGDQETQYF
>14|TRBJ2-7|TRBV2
CASSPRQVSYEQYF
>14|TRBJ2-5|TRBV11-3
CASSFPSGTETQYF
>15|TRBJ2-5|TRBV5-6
CASSLKTSGVETQYF